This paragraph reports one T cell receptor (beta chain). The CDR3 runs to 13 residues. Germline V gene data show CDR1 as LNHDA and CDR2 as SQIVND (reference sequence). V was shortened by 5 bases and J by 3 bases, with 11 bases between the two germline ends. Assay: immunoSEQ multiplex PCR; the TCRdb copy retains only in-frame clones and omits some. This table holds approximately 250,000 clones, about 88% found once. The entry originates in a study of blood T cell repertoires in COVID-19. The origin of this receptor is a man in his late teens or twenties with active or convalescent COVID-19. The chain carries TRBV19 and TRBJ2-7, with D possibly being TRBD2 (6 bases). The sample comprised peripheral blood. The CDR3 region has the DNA TGTGCCAGTAGTCGACTAGACAGCTACGAGCAGTACTTC. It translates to CASSRLDSYEQYF.